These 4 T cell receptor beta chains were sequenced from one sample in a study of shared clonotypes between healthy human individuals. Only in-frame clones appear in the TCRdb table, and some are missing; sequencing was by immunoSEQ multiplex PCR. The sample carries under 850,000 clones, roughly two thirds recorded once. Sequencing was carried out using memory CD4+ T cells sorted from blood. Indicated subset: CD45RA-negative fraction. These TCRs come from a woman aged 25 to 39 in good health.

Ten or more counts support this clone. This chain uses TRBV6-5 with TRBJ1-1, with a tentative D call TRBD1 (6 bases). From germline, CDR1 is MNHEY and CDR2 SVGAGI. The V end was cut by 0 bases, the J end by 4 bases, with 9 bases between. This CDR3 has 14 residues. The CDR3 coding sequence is TGTGCCAGCAGTTACTCGATCAGGGGCACTGAAGCTTTCTTT. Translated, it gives CASSYSIRGTEAFF.

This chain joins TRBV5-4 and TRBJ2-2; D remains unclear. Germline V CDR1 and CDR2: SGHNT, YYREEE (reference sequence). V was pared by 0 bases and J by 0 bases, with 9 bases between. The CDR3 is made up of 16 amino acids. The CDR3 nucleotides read TGTGCCAGCAGCTTGGTCCCACCAGCGAACACCGGGGAGCTGTTTTTT. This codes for CASSLVPPANTGELFF.

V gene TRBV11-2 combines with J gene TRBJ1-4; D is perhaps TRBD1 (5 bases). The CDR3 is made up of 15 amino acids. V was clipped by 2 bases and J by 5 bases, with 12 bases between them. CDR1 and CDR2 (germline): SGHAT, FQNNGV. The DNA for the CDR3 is TGTGCCAGCAGCTTATCACAGGCGTACAATGAAAAACTGTTTTTT. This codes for CASSLSQAYNEKLFF.

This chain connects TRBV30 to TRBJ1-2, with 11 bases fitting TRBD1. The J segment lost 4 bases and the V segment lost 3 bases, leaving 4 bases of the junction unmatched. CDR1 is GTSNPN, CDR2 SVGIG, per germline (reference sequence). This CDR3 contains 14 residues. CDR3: CAWRGQGGLYGYTF. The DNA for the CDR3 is TGTGCCTGGAGGGGACAGGGGGGACTCTATGGCTACACCTTC.